The source of this T cell receptor beta chain is a study of blood T cell repertoires in COVID-19. The wider study: Sites in the United States, Italy and Spain provided acute and convalescent COVID-19 samples. T cells, B-cell-depleted T cells, or PBMCs supplied cDNA or gDNA.

Germline V lookup: CDR1 SNHLY, CDR2 FYNNEI. The CDR3 runs 14 residues. V was pared by 1 base and J by 6 bases, with 12 bases between. As processed by the authors: The authors estimated nucleated cell counts from reference gene primer amplification. Produced via immunoSEQ multiplex PCR; TCRdb's table is partial and in-frame only. V and J calls plus clone size are reproduced from that table; the DNA served to infer D and trimming. The sample has about 59,000 clones; about four fifths are singletons. The sequenced material came from peripheral blood. V is TRBV2 and J is TRBJ1-1; the D gene is possibly TRBD1 (6 bases). The clonotype originates from a woman aged 80 or over with active or convalescent COVID-19. The CDR3 loop is CASSEVRRGAEAFF. The CDR3 nucleotides are TGTGCCAGCAGTGAAGTTCGCAGGGGCGCTGAAGCTTTCTTT.